This TCR beta chain came from a study of blood T cells in healthy people across ages. A J-beta primer mix and a sample-barcoded 5' primer were used in a second PCR of roughly 6 to 11 cycles. TCRdb independently ran MiXCR on the 5' RACE reads; one entry per CDR3 protein. The table has 750,000 to 950,000 distinct CDR3 sequences, 25% to 30% seen once. The germline V gene encodes CDR1 SGHRS and CDR2 YFSETQ. This CDR3 region has 16 residues. V gave up 0 bases and J gave up 5 bases; unmatched junction bases: 7. Per-sample yields of isolated PBMCs were at least 6 million. Another study also made use of these data, one on T cells of mothers and their children. That study adds: A few healthy Caucasian mothers served as donors, and their six children did as well. Sample barcodes plus 2-4 random nucleotides came from the M1S primer. The study found slightly higher but non-significant overlap in related versus unrelated mother-child pairs.

Material: blood. The sequence was collected from a boy between 5 and 17 years old in good health. The chain combines TRBV5-1 with TRBJ2-5, with 10 positions matching TRBD1. CDR3 sequence: CASSLGQGAMWETQYF. CDR3 DNA sequence: TGCGCCAGCAGCTTGGGACAGGGGGCTATGTGGGAGACCCAGTACTTC.